The 3 T cell receptor beta chains presented below share a single source sample, sequenced in a study of neoadjuvant anti-PD-1 for oral cavity cancer. Clones were sequenced by immunoSEQ multiplex PCR, and TCRdb holds only the in-frame ones, with some missing. The table has approximately 68,000 clones, roughly 90% seen once; the top ten hold around 3%. Described time point: after neoadjuvant nivolumab, at surgical resection. This sample comprised PBMCs, obtained after nivolumab (anti-PD-1) treatment. These receptors were taken from a person between 40 and 85 years old with oral cavity squamous cell carcinoma.

This chain links TRBV9 with TRBJ2-2; D uncertain. V lost 0 bases and J lost 5, with 11 bases in between. This CDR3 contains 15 residues. Germline V gene lookup returns CDR1 SGDLS and CDR2 YYNGEE. The CDR3 spells CASSVGPTGTGELFF. The CDR3 DNA reads TGTGCCAGCAGCGTAGGGCCAACTGGGACCGGGGAGCTGTTTTTT.

The chain carries TRBV7-8 and TRBJ1-5; unclear D gene. CDR3 size: 14 residues. In germline, CDR1 is SGHVS, CDR2 FQNEAQ. Trimming cost V 1 base and J 3 bases, with 7 bases left between them. CDR3 sequence (DNA): TGTGCCAGCAGCTTAGGAGGGTACAATCAGCCCCAGCATTTT. Its protein is CASSLGGYNQPQHF.

The chain combines TRBV9 with TRBJ2-7; D gene ambiguous. The V end lost 2 bases, the J end lost 2 bases, and 14 bases lay between the germline ends. Per germline, CDR1 SGDLS and CDR2 YYNGEE. The CDR3 loop spans 15 amino acids. As DNA, the CDR3 is TGTGCCAGCAGCGTCCGACCCTCTGGAACCTACGAGCAGTACTTC. Its translation is CASSVRPSGTYEQYF.